This T cell receptor beta chain originates from a study of CD8 T cells in Susac syndrome. The CD8+ and CD4+ T cells were negatively isolated, with the TEMRA cells enriched by FACS. RNA, at about 0.45 to 1 ug, was reverse transcribed with random hexamers. Coverage of TCR beta CDR3 amplification by immunoSEQ multiplex PCR extended to 54 Vbeta and 13 Jbeta. From the immunoSEQ multiplex PCR reads, TCRdb called clonotypes with MiXCR, one entry per CDR3 protein. Of about 140,000 distinct CDR3 sequences detected, approximately 95% appear once; the ten largest clones hold roughly 0.27%. Source material: CD8+ T cells from PBMCs. The clonotype was recovered from a human donor in good health.

CDR3 DNA sequence: TGTGCCAGCAGCGTAGTAGGTCTAGCGGCAAGGGGGAATGAGCAGTTCTTC. It is translated as CASSVVGLAARGNEQFF. This chain links TRBV9 with TRBJ2-1, with TRBD2 as a possible D gene (7 bases). Trimming removed 0 bases at V and 7 bases at J, with 20 bases between. Germline V gives CDR1 SGDLS, CDR2 YYNGEE. The CDR3 length is 17 residues.